Listed here are 24 T cell receptor beta chains from one sample, sequenced in a study of blood T cell repertoires in COVID-19. This table comes from immunoSEQ multiplex PCR, and its TCRdb copy is limited to in-frame clones, with some not included. The sample includes 150,000 or so clones, around 84% of them seen just once. The sample comprised peripheral blood. The receptors were gathered from a man aged 50 or older with active or convalescent COVID-19.

This chain connects TRBV4-3 to TRBJ2-1; TRBD2 aligns across 9 bases. The junction had 10 bases not matched to a gene; V was cut back by 0 bases and J by 4 bases. This CDR3 is 18 amino acids long. The germline CDR1 and CDR2 sequences are LGHNA and YSLEER. The CDR3 region is CASSQDLAGGPIYNEQFF. CDR3 coding DNA: TGCGCCAGCAGCCAAGATTTGGCGGGAGGGCCAATTTACAATGAGCAGTTCTTC.

This clone was seen only once. This chain joins TRBV19 and TRBJ2-4; a weak D match, TRBD1 (5 bases). Trimming removed 4 bases from V and 1 base from J, with 8 bases in between. The germline V gene has CDR1 LNHDA and CDR2 SQIVND (reference sequence). This CDR3 spans 14 amino acids. CDR3 DNA sequence: TGTGCCAGTAGTACCCAGGGTGCCAAAAACATTCAGTACTTC. This codes for CASSTQGAKNIQYF.

The chain joins TRBV4-1 to TRBJ2-1; TRBD2 matches at 7 bases. Unmatched junction bases numbered 2, after V lost 0 bases and J lost 3 bases. This CDR3 has 15 residues. Looked up from germline, CDR1 is MGHRA and CDR2 is YSYEKL. CDR3 nucleotide sequence: TGCGCCAGCAGCCAAGAGGGCGGGAGCTACAATGAGCAGTTCTTC. Residues: CASSQEGGSYNEQFF.

The chain combines TRBV18 with TRBJ1-2, with TRBD1 matching 8 bases. After removal of 3 bases from V and 7 bases from J, the junction contained 4 bases not matched to a gene. Germline assignment: CDR1 KGHSH and CDR2 LQKENI. The length of the CDR3 is 13 residues. DNA for the CDR3: TGTGCCAGCTCACCGGACAGGGATCTTGGCTACACCTTC. Translation: CASSPDRDLGYTF.

The V gene is TRBV7-6, the J gene TRBJ2-1; 7 bases map to TRBD2. The CDR3 sequence is 16 residues long. J lost 5 bases, V lost 2 bases, and 9 bases had no gene match. In germline, CDR1 is SGHVS, CDR2 FNYEAQ. The CDR3 DNA sequence: TGTGCCAGCAGCTTATTTGGGAGCGGGAATCACAATGAGCAGTTCTTC. Protein: CASSLFGSGNHNEQFF.

This chain joins TRBV19 and TRBJ2-1; no definite D call. V was cut by 5 bases and J by 5 bases, with 13 bases left in between. The CDR3 is made up of 14 amino acids. Germline CDR1 is LNHDA and CDR2 is SQIVND (reference sequence). As DNA, the CDR3 is TGTGCCAGTAGTCCCTTGCGCGTCCACAATGAGCAGTTCTTC. This translates into CASSPLRVHNEQFF.

In its sample, this clone was seen a few times. The gene calls are TRBV12-3 or TRBV12-4 and TRBJ1-1; D is uncertain. The CDR3 has 13 residues. Trimming cost V 4 bases and J 0 bases, with 6 bases left between them. As DNA, the CDR3 is TGTGCCAGCAGTTCTCGGTTGAACACTGAAGCTTTCTTT. Translating gives CASSSRLNTEAFF.

The V call is TRBV18, the J call TRBJ2-1, with TRBD2 identical over 10 bases. Trimming removed 3 bases from V and 5 bases from J; junction bases left unmatched: 4. The length of the CDR3 is 15 residues. The germline gives CDR1 KGHSH, CDR2 LQKENI. The CDR3 is CASSPTLAGDNEQFF. The CDR3 DNA sequence: TGTGCCAGCTCACCTACCCTAGCGGGGGACAATGAGCAGTTCTTC.

The J gene is TRBJ2-7, the V gene TRBV21-1; the table's D call of TRBD1 was not tested on the DNA. TRBV21-1 is reported as a pseudogene. The CDR3 is 12 residues long. The CDR3 sequence is CAFRGHSYEQYF. The CDR3, as DNA: TGTGCCTTTCGTGGACATTCCTACGAGCAGTACTTC.

The CDR3 sequence: CASSIFGGGRDETQYF. DNA of the CDR3: TGTGCCAGTAGTATCTTCGGCGGGGGAAGGGATGAGACCCAGTACTTC. The genes are TRBV19 and TRBJ2-5, with TRBD2 identical over 7 bases. Germline assignment: CDR1 LNHDA and CDR2 SQIVND (reference sequence). Trimming cost V 3 bases and J 5 bases; bases outside gene matches: 12. The CDR3 sequence is 16 residues long.

The sample holds a few counts of this clone. This chain connects TRBV13 to TRBJ1-1; a weak D match, TRBD1 (5 bases). Germline V gene sequence: CDR1 PRHDT, CDR2 FYEKMQ (reference sequence). V lost 5 bases, J lost 2 bases, and 12 bases lay in between. The CDR3 is made up of 14 amino acids. The DNA for the CDR3 is TGTGCCAGCAGCCCCCCGACAGATAACACTGAAGCTTTCTTT. It yields the protein CASSPPTDNTEAFF.

CDR3 sequence reads: CASSRVGQNTEAFF. CDR3 bases: TGTGCCAGTAGTAGAGTGGGACAGAACACTGAAGCTTTCTTT. The chain recombines TRBV19 with TRBJ1-1; D perhaps matches TRBD1 (6 bases). Trimming left V 4 bases short and J 1 base short, with 10 bases between. The CDR3 runs to 14 residues. Per germline, CDR1 LNHDA and CDR2 SQIVND (reference sequence).

This clone was detected only a few times. This chain links TRBV7-9 with TRBJ2-1; TRBD2 aligns across 14 bases. This CDR3 comprises 19 residues. Losses at the gene ends were 6 bases for V and 2 bases for J; bases not matched to a gene: 12. Per the germline V gene, CDR1 is SEHNR and CDR2 is FQNEAQ (reference sequence). The DNA for the CDR3 is TGTGCCAGCAGGGGGGCTCAGACTAGCGGGGGGGCCCCCTACAATGAGCAGTTCTTC. Amino acid sequence: CASRGAQTSGGAPYNEQFF.

The V and J genes are TRBV6-6 and TRBJ2-2, with 7 positions matching TRBD1. The ends lost 6 bases at V and 2 bases at J; junction bases unmatched: 9. Germline V lookup: CDR1 MNHNY, CDR2 SVGAGI (reference sequence). The CDR3 totals 16 residues. CDR3 bases: TGTGCCAGCAGCCCACCCGGACAGGCCAACACCGGGGAGCTGTTTTTT. This codes for CASSPPGQANTGELFF.

This rearrangement joins TRBV18 to TRBJ2-7; 13 bases align to TRBD2. This CDR3 spans 15 amino acids. The trim removed 6 bases at V and 3 bases at J, leaving 5 bases unmatched. Germline V gene sequence: CDR1 KGHSH, CDR2 LQKENI. Here the CDR3 reads CASSQGLAGDYEQYF. The CDR3 DNA reads as TGTGCCAGCTCGCAAGGACTAGCGGGGGACTACGAGCAGTACTTC. Filled out from reference TRBV18 and TRBJ2-7, the complete variable domain reads NAGVMQNPRHLVRRRGQEARLRCSPMKGHSHVYWYRQLPEEGLKFMVYLQKENIIDESGMPKERFSAEFPKEGPSILRIQQVVRGDSAAYFCASSQGLAGDYEQYFGPGTRLTVT.

The chain uses TRBV7-3 and TRBJ2-1, with D perhaps matching TRBD1 (6 bases). Germline-derived CDR1 and CDR2 are SGHTA and FQGTGA. The CDR3 contains 13 residues. V was clipped by 6 bases and J by 6 bases, with 12 bases between them. CDR3 DNA: TGTGCCAGCAGTCACCAGGGGCCCAATGAGCAGTTCTTC. It encodes CASSHQGPNEQFF.

The gene calls are TRBV18 and TRBJ1-3; 7 bases align to TRBD1. The ends lost 1 base at V and 0 bases at J; junction bases unmatched: 9. This CDR3 is built from 18 residues. The V gene's germline CDR1 is KGHSH and CDR2 LQKENI. The CDR3 coding sequence is TGTGCCAGCTCACCACAGCAGGCCAGGGGGTTCTCTGGAAACACCATATATTTT. Amino acid sequence: CASSPQQARGFSGNTIYF.

This clone is a singleton in its sample. This chain links TRBV3-1 (or the pseudogene TRBV3-2) with TRBJ2-7; D is possibly TRBD2 (6 bases). The ends were cut back, 4 bases at V and 3 bases at J, with 10 bases in the middle. The germline V gene has CDR1 LGHDT and CDR2 YNNKEL (reference sequence). The CDR3 is made up of 13 amino acids. The DNA of the CDR3 is TGTGCCAGCAGCCTGAACGGGGGCTACGAGCAGTACTTC. As protein: CASSLNGGYEQYF.

The chain uses TRBV6-6 and TRBJ1-5; 7 nucleotides line up with TRBD1. The V and J ends lost 2 bases and 5 bases, in that order; junction bases with no gene match: 9. The germline V gene encodes CDR1 MNHNY and CDR2 SVGAGI (reference sequence). CDR3 size: 16 residues. The chain's CDR3 is CASSYPSGGRYQPQHF. For the CDR3, the DNA is TGTGCCAGCAGTTACCCATCAGGGGGGAGGTATCAGCCCCAGCATTTT.

This rearrangement joins TRBV2 to TRBJ2-2; 9 bases line up with TRBD1. Germline CDR1 and CDR2: SNHLY and FYNNEI. This CDR3 has 14 amino acids. J was trimmed by 4 bases and V by 5 bases; bases with no gene match: 2. As DNA, the CDR3 is TGTGCCAGCAGTCGGACAGGGGTCACCGGGGAGCTGTTTTTT. It codes for CASSRTGVTGELFF.

The rearrangement links TRBV27 to TRBJ1-6; 9 nucleotides agree with TRBD1. Germline CDR1 and CDR2: MNHEY and SMNVEV (reference sequence). The CDR3 is 18 amino acids. The trim removed 7 bases at V and 9 bases at J, leaving 19 bases unmatched. The CDR3 DNA follows: TGTGCCAGCACCCCGGGACAGGGTGGAGGGGTTTGGGGTTCACCCCTCCACTTT. Its protein is CASTPGQGGGVWGSPLHF.

The V gene is TRBV5-1, the J gene TRBJ2-7, with 10 bases fitting TRBD1. After removal of 4 bases from V and 0 bases from J, the junction contained 4 bases not matched to a gene. Germline V gene lookup returns CDR1 SGHRS and CDR2 YFSETQ. The length of the CDR3 is 15 residues. As DNA, the CDR3 is TGCGCCAGCAGCAAAGGGACAGGGGACTCCTACGAGCAGTACTTC. Protein: CASSKGTGDSYEQYF. Variable domain in full (rest from reference TRBV5-1 and TRBJ2-7): KAGVTQTPRYLIKTRGQQVTLSCSPISGHRSVSWYQQTPGQGLQFLFEYFSETQRNKGNFPGRFSGRQFSNSRSEMNVSTLELGDSALYLCASSKGTGDSYEQYFGPGTRLTVT.

This chain joins TRBV7-9 and TRBJ2-7, with 12 bases lining up with TRBD2. CDR1 is SEHNR and CDR2 is FQNEAQ in the germline V gene (reference sequence). The CDR3 is 17 amino acids. V shed 5 bases, J shed 4 bases, and the junction held 12 bases outside the gene matches. The CDR3 reads CASSPGTSGPRAYEQYF. CDR3 nucleotide sequence: TGTGCCAGCAGCCCAGGGACTAGCGGGCCCCGGGCTTACGAGCAGTACTTC.

A single count supports this clone. This chain uses TRBV28 with TRBJ2-3; 7 positions match TRBD2. Germline-derived CDR1 and CDR2 are MDHEN and SYDVKM. With V trimmed by 4 bases and J by 3 bases, 7 bases remained unmatched. CDR3 length equals 15 residues. CDR3 region: CASSSPGGGTDTQYF. The CDR3 bases are TGTGCCAGCAGTTCCCCCGGGGGAGGGACAGATACGCAGTATTTT.